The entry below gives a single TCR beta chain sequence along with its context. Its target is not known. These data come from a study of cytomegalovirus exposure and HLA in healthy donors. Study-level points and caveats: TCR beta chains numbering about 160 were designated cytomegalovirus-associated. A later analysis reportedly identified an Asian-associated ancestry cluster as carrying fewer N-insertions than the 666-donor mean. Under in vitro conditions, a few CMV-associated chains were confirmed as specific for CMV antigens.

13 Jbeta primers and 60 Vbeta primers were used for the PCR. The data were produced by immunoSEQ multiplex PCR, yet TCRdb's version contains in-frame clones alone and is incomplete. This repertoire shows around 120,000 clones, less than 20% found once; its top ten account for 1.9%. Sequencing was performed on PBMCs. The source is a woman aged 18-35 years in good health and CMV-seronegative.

The CDR3 DNA reads as TGTGCCAGCAGTTCGGGCGGGGACCCCACAGATACGCAGTATTTT. Protein product: CASSSGGDPTDTQYF. V gene TRBV27 combines with J gene TRBJ2-3, with a tentative D call TRBD2 (6 bases). The germline V gene encodes CDR1 MNHEY and CDR2 SMNVEV (reference sequence). V shed 4 bases and J shed 2 bases, with 13 bases lying between them. This CDR3 has 15 amino acids.